These T cell receptor beta chains were read from a single sample in a study of molecular identifiers for immune sequencing clone quantification. TCRdb recomputed calls from the PCR reads with MiXCR, one row per CDR3 protein. The table has approximately 550,000 distinct CDR3 sequences, about 25% seen once; the top ten hold approximately 0.8%. Sequenced: naive CD8+ T cells from blood, with Jurkat cell RNA spiked in. These receptor sequences come from a human donor in good health. Some libraries in this study had Jurkat cell RNA spiked in. Each CDR3 is given with its conserved first and last residue. The D gene is left open where the match is weak. Clone size appears in some rows only: once, few, many, or a class for an expanded clone.

>NA|TRBJ1-1|many|TRBV7-9
TGTGCCAGCAGCTTAGAAGGGTCTTTGAACACTGAAGCTTTCTTT
CASSLEGSLNTEAFF
>TRBD1|TRBJ1-6|NA|TRBV7-2
TGTGCCAGCAGCTCCATTGTTGCAGGGGGACCCTATAATTCACCCCTCCACTTT
CASSSIVAGGPYNSPLHF
>NA|TRBJ2-7|NA|TRBV18
TGTGCCAGCTCACCTACCGGTGGGCTTGGGTCCTACGAGCAGTACTTC
CASSPTGGLGSYEQYF
>NA|TRBJ1-2|few|TRBV12-3/TRBV12-4
TGTGCCAGCAGTCCCTCCGGGTTTTATGGCTACACCTTC
CASSPSGFYGYTF
>NA|TRBJ1-5|NA|TRBV19
TGTGCCAGCAGTATGTCAGAATATAGCAATCAGCCCCAGCATTTT
CASSMSEYSNQPQHF
>TRBD1|TRBJ1-6|few|TRBV7-6
TGTGCCAGCAGCTCCGGGACAGGGGGGCGAAATTCACCCCTCCACTTT
CASSSGTGGRNSPLHF
>NA|TRBJ2-7|few|TRBV27
TGTGCCAGCAGTTTACGGGGGGCGGTCTACAACGAGCAGTACTTC
CASSLRGAVYNEQYF
>NA|TRBJ1-5|few|TRBV6-2/TRBV6-3
TGTGCCAGCAGTTACGGGGGCGCAGGGCAGCCCCAGCATTTT
CASSYGGAGQPQHF
>TRBD1|TRBJ1-4|few|TRBV7-9
TGTGCCAGCAGCAATAGCCGGACAGGGCGATTTGAAAAACTGTTTTTT
CASSNSRTGRFEKLFF
>NA|TRBJ2-7|many|TRBV5-8
TGTGCCAGCAGCTTATCCGGGACATCCTACGAGCAGTACTTC
CASSLSGTSYEQYF
>TRBD2|TRBJ2-3|many|TRBV7-2
TGTGCCAGCAGCCCTGAGCGGGGTAACCTCTATACGCAGTATTTT
CASSPERGNLYTQYF
>NA|TRBJ2-3|NA|TRBV9
TGTGCCAGCAGCGTTACGTCGCCCGGGTTGGAAGATACGCAGTATTTT
CASSVTSPGLEDTQYF
>TRBD2|TRBJ2-7|few|TRBV4-3
TGCGCCAGCAGCCAAGATAATCTAGCGGGATACTACGAGCAGTACTTC
CASSQDNLAGYYEQYF
>TRBD2|TRBJ2-3|NA|TRBV10-1
TGCGCCAGCAGTGAGTCAGCGGGGGGACACGCAGATACGCAGTATTTT
CASSESAGGHADTQYF
>TRBD1|TRBJ1-1|many|TRBV5-6
TGTGCCAGCAACACCGGGACAGGGGGTCGCTCTGAAGCTTTCTTT
CASNTGTGGRSEAFF
>NA|TRBJ2-3|NA|TRBV7-9
TGTGCCAGCAGCTTGGGGGAGTGGACCGCAGATACGCAGTATTTT
CASSLGEWTADTQYF
>NA|TRBJ1-4|few|TRBV6-1
TGTGCCAGCAGTGAAGTTACAGGCCCGAGGGTTTTT
CASSEVTGPRVF
>NA|TRBJ1-1|few|TRBV7-9
TGTGCCAGCAGCCCCTCGGAGGGCAACACTGAAGCTTTCTTT
CASSPSEGNTEAFF
>NA|TRBJ2-2|NA|TRBV6-6
TGTGCCAGCAGTTACTCGGTTTCCTCTTTCAGTCCCGGGGAGCTGTTTTTT
CASSYSVSSFSPGELFF
>NA|TRBJ1-5|many|TRBV5-1
TGCGCCAGCAGCTTGAAACGGGGTCAGCCCCAGCATTTT
CASSLKRGQPQHF
>NA|TRBJ1-5|NA|TRBV27
TGTGCCAGCAGTCAATCGACAGTCTATAGCAATCAGCCCCAGCATTTT
CASSQSTVYSNQPQHF
>TRBD2|TRBJ2-2|NA|TRBV6-2/TRBV6-3
TGTGCCAGCAGTCGCCCCCGACGCTCGGGGGGGGACACCGGGGGGCTGTTTTTT
CASSRPRRSGGDTGGLFF
>NA|TRBJ2-7|NA|TRBV20-1
TGCAGTGCTAGGGCTAGCTCCTACGAGCAGTACTTC
CSARASSYEQYF
>TRBD2|TRBJ2-3|many|TRBV20-1
TGCAGTGCTAGTTTGATGGGACTAGCGGGAACTAGCACAGATACGCAGTATTTT
CSASLMGLAGTSTDTQYF
>NA|TRBJ1-1|few|TRBV10-3
TGTGCCATCAGTGAGTCGGGAGATAGCACGGGGACTGAAGCTTTCTTT
CAISESGDSTGTEAFF
>NA|TRBJ2-3|many|TRBV5-1
TGCGCCAGCGGCACTAGCACAGATACGCAGTATTTT
CASGTSTDTQYF
>TRBD2|TRBJ2-7|NA|TRBV20-1
TGCAGTGCTAGTGGTAGGCGGGGGATCTCCTACGAGCAGTACTTC
CSASGRRGISYEQYF
>TRBD2|TRBJ2-1|NA|TRBV27
TGTGCCAGCAGCTTAGCGGGAGTCCCCTCCTACAATGAGCAGTTCTTC
CASSLAGVPSYNEQFF
>NA|TRBJ1-1|many|TRBV29-1
TGCAGCGTTTTCGGGGGGCCACACAGACAAGGAGGGACTGAAGCTTTCTTT
CSVFGGPHRQGGTEAFF
>NA|TRBJ2-7|few|TRBV28
TGTGCCAGCTCCCTTAGGGTCGCAGGCGAGCAGTACTTC
CASSLRVAGEQYF
>TRBD1|TRBJ2-7|NA|TRBV5-1
TGCGCCAGTACTTCAGGGGGCGGAGAGACCGAGCAGTACTTC
CASTSGGGETEQYF
>TRBD1|TRBJ1-2|NA|TRBV19
TGTGCCAGTAGTCCCGGGACAGGGGACTATGGCTTCACCTTC
CASSPGTGDYGFTF
>NA|TRBJ2-3|few|TRBV12-5
TGTGCTAGTGGTCCCCCGGAAGGGGGGTCGAGCACAGATACGCAGTATTTT
CASGPPEGGSSTDTQYF
>TRBD1|TRBJ1-2|NA|TRBV28
TGTGCCAGCAGCCTGTCCCCCAGGGGAGGGGGCTATGACTACACCTTC
CASSLSPRGGGYDYTF
>NA|TRBJ1-1|many|TRBV29-1
TGCAGCGTTGAACCGGCCGCGGTGAACACTGAAGCTTTCTTT
CSVEPAAVNTEAFF
>NA|TRBJ1-6|NA|TRBV12-3/TRBV12-4
TGTGCCAGCAGTTTTGGGTCCTATAATTCACCCCTCCACTTT
CASSFGSYNSPLHF
>TRBD2|TRBJ2-1|few|TRBV5-4
TGTGCCAGCCGGGGGGGGGCAGGATCCTACAATGAGCAGTTCTTC
CASRGGAGSYNEQFF
>NA|TRBJ2-6|NA|TRBV12-3/TRBV12-4
TGTGCCAGCAGTTTCTACAGGGCTGGGGCCAACGTCCAGACTTTC
CASSFYRAGANVQTF
>NA|TRBJ2-1|few|TRBV7-2
TGTGCCAGCACCCTAGGTACGGGAATTTACAATGAGCAGTTCTTC
CASTLGTGIYNEQFF
>NA|TRBJ1-4|NA|TRBV2
TGTGCCAGCAGTGAAGAGGCCGCTAATGAAAAACTGTTTTTT
CASSEEAANEKLFF
>NA|TRBJ1-3|NA|TRBV4-1
TGCGCCAGCAGCCAAGAATGGTGGAGCTCTGGAAACACCATATATTTT
CASSQEWWSSGNTIYF
>TRBD1|TRBJ2-2|NA|TRBV12-3/TRBV12-4
TGTGCCAGCAGACCGGGACAGGGGGCCTCCGGGGAGCTGTTTTTT
CASRPGQGASGELFF
>NA|TRBJ2-7|few|TRBV7-6
TGTGCCAGCAGCTGGGACTCCACGAGCTCCTACGAGCAGTACTTC
CASSWDSTSSYEQYF
>NA|TRBJ2-3|few|TRBV7-9
TGTGCCAGCAGCCCCTCGGAGTATGGCCTAGATACAGATACGCAGTATTTT
CASSPSEYGLDTDTQYF
>NA|TRBJ1-1|NA|TRBV4-3
TGCGCCAGCAGCCAAGATTGGGGCACGGTTGAAGCTTTCTTT
CASSQDWGTVEAFF
>NA|TRBJ2-5|few|TRBV19
TGTGCCAGTAGTATAGGTGGAGGCCTGTACCAAGAGACCCAGTACTTC
CASSIGGGLYQETQYF
>NA|TRBJ1-2|few|TRBV4-1
TGCGCCAGCAGCCTTACGATGACAGCAGCTAACTATGGCTACACCTTC
CASSLTMTAANYGYTF
>NA|TRBJ2-7|few|TRBV28
TGTGCCAGCAGTACCGTTATCAGGGTTGGCGAGCAGTACTTC
CASSTVIRVGEQYF
>NA|TRBJ2-7|many|TRBV19
TGTGCCACCCGCCCCGGGCCGTACCACGAGCAGTACTTC
CATRPGPYHEQYF
>TRBD2|TRBJ2-6|NA|TRBV6-6
TGTGCCAGCAGCGAGACCGGGACTAGGGTCTCTGGGGCCAACGTCCTGACTTTC
CASSETGTRVSGANVLTF
>NA|TRBJ2-1|few|TRBV2
TGTGCCAGCAGTGAGAGGTATGAGCAGTTCTTC
CASSERYEQFF
>NA|TRBJ2-5|many|TRBV12-3/TRBV12-4
TGTGCCAGCAGCGGACTGCTCCGTCAAGAGACCCAGTACTTC
CASSGLLRQETQYF
>NA|TRBJ1-6|NA|TRBV7-8
TGTGCCAGCAGCTTAGCGGGGGAGAGCTCCTATAATTCACCCCTCCACTTT
CASSLAGESSYNSPLHF